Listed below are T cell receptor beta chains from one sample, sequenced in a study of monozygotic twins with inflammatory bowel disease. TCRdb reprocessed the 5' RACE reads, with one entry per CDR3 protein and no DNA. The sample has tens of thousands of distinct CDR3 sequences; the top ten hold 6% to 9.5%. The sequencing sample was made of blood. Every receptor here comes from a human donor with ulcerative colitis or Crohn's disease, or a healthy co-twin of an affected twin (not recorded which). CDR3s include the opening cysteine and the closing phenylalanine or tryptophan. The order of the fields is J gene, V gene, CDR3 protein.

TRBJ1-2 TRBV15 CATSRGAGRGGYGYTF
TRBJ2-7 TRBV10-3 CAISGWATGNEQYF
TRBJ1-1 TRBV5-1 CASSPRLGRGETEAFF
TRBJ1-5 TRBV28 CASSATDQPQHF
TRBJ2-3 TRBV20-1 CSARRGQGMFDTQYF
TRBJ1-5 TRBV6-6 CASTRGDTNQPQHF
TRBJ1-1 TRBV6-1 CASTRDTPTAFF
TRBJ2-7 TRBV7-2 CASSPQGGSSYEQYF
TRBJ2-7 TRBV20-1 CSAGRFDSSYEQYF
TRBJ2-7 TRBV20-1 CSAARTQGVAEEQYF
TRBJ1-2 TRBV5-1 CASSNDGFVYGYTF
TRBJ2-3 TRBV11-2 CASSLDRGLAGGSDTQYF
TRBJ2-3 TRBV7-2 CASSPGQVITDTQYF
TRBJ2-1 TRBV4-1 CASSQEKKVHNEQFF
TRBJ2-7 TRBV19 CASSIPGQSTYEQYF
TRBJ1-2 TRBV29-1 CSVEVSYGYTF
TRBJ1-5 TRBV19 CASSIERQPQHF
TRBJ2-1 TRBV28 CASIRYNEQFF
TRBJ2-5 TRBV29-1 CSVFSDRGSQETQYF
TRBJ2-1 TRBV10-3 CAISGYLYNEQFF
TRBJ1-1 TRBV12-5 CASGSPVGVGAFF
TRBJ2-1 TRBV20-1 CSARVIGTSGQSHNEQFF
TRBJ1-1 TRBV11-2 CASSFSLNTEAFF
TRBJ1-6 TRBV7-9 CASSLQGYNSPLHF
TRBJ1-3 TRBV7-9 CASSFDSGNTIYF
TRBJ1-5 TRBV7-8 CASSRQGRQVGQPQHF
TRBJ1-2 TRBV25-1 CATQGDGPSEYGYTF
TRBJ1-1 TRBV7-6 CASSLGQGLNTEAFF
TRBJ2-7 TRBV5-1 CASSLNTGREQYF
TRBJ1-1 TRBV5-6 CASSSWGGPNTEAFF
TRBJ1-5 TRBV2 CASSSGPRYQPQHF
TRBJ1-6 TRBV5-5 CASSLLPGQSSYNSPLHF
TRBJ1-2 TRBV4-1 CASSQDRIGYGYTF
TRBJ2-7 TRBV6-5 CASSYSKRGGYEQYF
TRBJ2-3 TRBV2 CASHGGTGMNTQYF
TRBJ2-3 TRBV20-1 CSASLSWAASGATDTQYF